This paragraph covers one TCR beta chain sequence. The antigen is unknown. There was one heparinised blood draw per donor, averaging roughly 120 mL. Germline V CDR1 and CDR2: MDHEN, SYDVKM. Trimming removed 10 bases from V and 6 bases from J; junction bases left unmatched: 15. The CDR3 length is 16 residues. The data originate from a study of beta chain features in type 1 diabetes. Study observations and caveats: A pattern of fewer insertions and more deletions at VDJ junctions was seen in type 1 diabetes patients. A PCR bias possibly favoring shorter templates would apply equally to patients and controls.

Isolated RNA was reverse transcribed in full, so expressed TCRB transcripts were sequenced. Naive, central memory and regulatory T cell samples yielded roughly 3.6 million reads on average. Using immunoSEQ multiplex PCR, the repertoire was profiled, and TCRdb retains in-frame clones only, with some absent. The profile shows about 330,000 clones, approximately 9.9% of them singletons. This chain connects TRBV28 to TRBJ2-2; 9 bases align to TRBD1. Sequencing input: naive CD4+ T cells from blood. The sequence was collected from a woman in her twenties or thirties in good health. The CDR3 region is CATSTYRTGVAGELFF. The CDR3 DNA sequence: TGTGCCACCTCAACCTACCGGACAGGGGTGGCCGGGGAGCTGTTTTTT.